This T cell receptor beta chain originates from a study of T cells after yellow fever vaccination. One entry per CDR3 protein, called by TCRdb with MiXCR from the 5' RACE reads. The table lists hundreds of thousands of distinct CDR3 sequences, around an eighth of them singletons. Trimming pared 1 base from V and 3 bases from J, leaving 8 bases between. Germline assignment: CDR1 SGHRS and CDR2 YFSETQ. The CDR3 extends over 14 amino acids. This clonotype was counted only a few times. The material was PBMCs, obtained on the day of the yellow fever booster vaccination. The chain carries TRBV5-1 and TRBJ2-1; the D is unclear. The receptor's source is a man aged 25-45 years who received the YFV17D yellow fever vaccine. CDR3 sequence: CASSLLGIYNEQFF. The CDR3 nucleotides read TGCGCCAGCAGCTTGTTGGGGATCTACAATGAGCAGTTCTTC.